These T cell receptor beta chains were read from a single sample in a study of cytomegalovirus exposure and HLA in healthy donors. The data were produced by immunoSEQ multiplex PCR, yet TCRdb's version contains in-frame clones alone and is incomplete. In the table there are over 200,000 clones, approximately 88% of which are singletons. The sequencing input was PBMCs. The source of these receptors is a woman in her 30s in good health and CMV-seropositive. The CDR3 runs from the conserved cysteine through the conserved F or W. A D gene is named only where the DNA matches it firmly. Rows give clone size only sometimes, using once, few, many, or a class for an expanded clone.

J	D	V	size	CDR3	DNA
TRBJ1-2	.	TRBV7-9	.	CASSLKGPSGHGYTF	TGTGCCAGCAGCTTAAAAGGTCCCTCAGGGCACGGCTACACCTTC
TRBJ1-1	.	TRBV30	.	CAWTWADSVNTEAFF	TGTGCCTGGACCTGGGCCGACTCCGTGAACACTGAAGCTTTCTTT
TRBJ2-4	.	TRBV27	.	CASSLAGFENIQYF	TGTGCCAGCAGTTTAGCAGGGTTCGAAAACATTCAGTACTTC
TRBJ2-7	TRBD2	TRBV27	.	CASSSRTSGNSYEQYF	TGTGCCAGCAGTTCAAGGACTAGCGGGAACTCCTACGAGCAGTACTTC
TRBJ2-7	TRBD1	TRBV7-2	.	CASSSDRVADEQYF	TGTGCCAGCAGCTCAGACAGGGTGGCCGACGAGCAGTACTTC
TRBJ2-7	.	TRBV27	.	CASSLDQGPWYF	TGTGCCAGCAGTTTAGATCAGGGGCCGTGGTACTTC
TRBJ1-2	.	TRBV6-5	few	CASSYGIPGGYTF	TGTGCCAGCAGTTACGGGATCCCTGGCGGCTACACCTTC
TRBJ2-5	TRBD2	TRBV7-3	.	CASSLDFALAEETQYF	TGTGCCAGCAGCCTCGACTTCGCACTAGCGGAAGAGACCCAGTACTTC
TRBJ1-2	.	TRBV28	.	CASSYQIYGYTF	TGTGCCAGCAGTTATCAAATATATGGCTACACCTTC
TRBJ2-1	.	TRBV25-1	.	CASSLGYNEQFF	TGTGCCAGCAGCTTAGGGTACAATGAGCAGTTCTTC
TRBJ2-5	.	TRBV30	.	CAWSVGQAQETQYF	TGTGCCTGGAGTGTAGGACAAGCCCAAGAGACCCAGTACTTC
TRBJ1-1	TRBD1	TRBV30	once	CAWSGSGGSEAFF	TGTGCCTGGAGTGGGTCAGGGGGATCTGAAGCTTTCTTT
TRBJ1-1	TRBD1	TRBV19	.	CASNRDRVDTEAFF	TGTGCCAGTAACCGGGACAGGGTGGACACTGAAGCTTTCTTT
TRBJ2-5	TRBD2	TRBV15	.	CATSGRLAAPQETQYF	TGTGCCACCAGCGGTAGACTAGCCGCTCCTCAAGAGACCCAGTACTTC
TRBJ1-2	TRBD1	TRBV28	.	CASSPHRGYGYTF	TGTGCCAGCAGTCCCCACAGGGGCTATGGCTACACCTTC
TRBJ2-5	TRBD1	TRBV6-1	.	CASSEGLTGAVETQYF	TGTGCCAGCAGTGAGGGTCTGACAGGGGCGGTAGAGACCCAGTACTTC
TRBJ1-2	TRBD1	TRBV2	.	CASSAVPGQGAGGYTF	TGTGCCAGCAGTGCTGTCCCGGGACAGGGGGCGGGAGGCTACACCTTC